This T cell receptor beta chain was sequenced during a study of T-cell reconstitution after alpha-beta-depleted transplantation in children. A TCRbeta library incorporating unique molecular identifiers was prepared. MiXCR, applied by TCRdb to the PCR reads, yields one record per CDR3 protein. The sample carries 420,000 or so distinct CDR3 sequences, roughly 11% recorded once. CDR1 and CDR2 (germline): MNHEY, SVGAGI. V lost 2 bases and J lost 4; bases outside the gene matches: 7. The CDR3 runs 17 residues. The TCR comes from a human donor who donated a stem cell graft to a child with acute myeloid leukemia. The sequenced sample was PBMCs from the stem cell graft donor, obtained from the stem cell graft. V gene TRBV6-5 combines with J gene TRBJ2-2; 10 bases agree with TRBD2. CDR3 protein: CASSYGERGGLTGELFF. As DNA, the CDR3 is TGTGCCAGCAGTTACGGAGAGCGGGGGGGCCTCACCGGGGAGCTGTTTTTT.